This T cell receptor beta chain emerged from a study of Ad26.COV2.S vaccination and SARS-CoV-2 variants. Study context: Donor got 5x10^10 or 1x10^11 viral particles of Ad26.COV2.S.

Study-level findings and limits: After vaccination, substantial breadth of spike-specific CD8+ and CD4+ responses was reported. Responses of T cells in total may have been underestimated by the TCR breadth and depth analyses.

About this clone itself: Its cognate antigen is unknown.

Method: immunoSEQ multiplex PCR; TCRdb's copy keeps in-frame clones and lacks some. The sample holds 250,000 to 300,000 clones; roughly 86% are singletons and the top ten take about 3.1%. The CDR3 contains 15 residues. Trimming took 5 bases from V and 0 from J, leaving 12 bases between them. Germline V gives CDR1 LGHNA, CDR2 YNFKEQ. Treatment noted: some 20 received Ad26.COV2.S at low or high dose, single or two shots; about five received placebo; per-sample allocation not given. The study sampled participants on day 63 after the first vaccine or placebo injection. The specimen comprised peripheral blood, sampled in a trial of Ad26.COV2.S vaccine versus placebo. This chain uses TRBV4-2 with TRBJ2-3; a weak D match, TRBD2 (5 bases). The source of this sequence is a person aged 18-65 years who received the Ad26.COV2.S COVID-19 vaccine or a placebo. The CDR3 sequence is CASSSGLGSTDTQYF. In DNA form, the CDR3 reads TGTGCCAGCAGCTCCGGACTGGGAAGCACAGATACGCAGTATTTT.